These 17 T cell receptor beta chains were sequenced from one sample in a study of T cell repertoires in cytomegalovirus infection. These receptors are not linked to any known antigen. TCRdb re-called the reads with MiXCR, one entry per CDR3 protein. The repertoire holds approximately 990,000 distinct CDR3 sequences, with around a third as singletons. Sequenced material: cultured CD8+ T cells from PBMCs, taken from culture after CMV antigen stimulation. The receptors here all came from a human donor in good health (CMV status not recorded). Some clones in this sample may be carry-over from other donors' samples.

CDR3: CASSPGPGYGYTF. Here the CDR3 DNA reads TGTGCCAGCAGCCCTGGCCCCGGCTATGGCTACACCTTC. This chain links TRBV27 with TRBJ1-2; no reliable D call. Trimming took 6 bases from V and 4 from J, leaving 12 bases between them. From germline, CDR1 is MNHEY and CDR2 SMNVEV (reference sequence). CDR3 length: 13 amino acids.

The chain carries TRBV27 and TRBJ2-1, with 8 bases that match TRBD2. The germline CDR1 and CDR2 sequences are MNHEY and SMNVEV (reference sequence). V was pared by 3 bases and J by 9 bases, with 7 bases of the junction left unmatched. This CDR3 is 14 amino acids long. The CDR3 sequence: CASSFPGLVGEQFF. The CDR3 region has the DNA TGTGCCAGCAGTTTCCCGGGACTAGTTGGTGAGCAGTTCTTC.

This clonotype was counted ten times or more. The rearrangement links TRBV19 to TRBJ1-5; TRBD1 matches 8 bases. This CDR3 is 18 amino acids long. J gave up 7 bases and V 2 bases, and 16 bases lay outside the gene matches. Germline V gene sequence: CDR1 LNHDA, CDR2 SQIVND (reference sequence). The CDR3 nucleotides are TGTGCCAGTAGTATAACCGGACAGGGAGGAATGGTCCGACAGCCCCAGCATTTT. Protein sequence: CASSITGQGGMVRQPQHF.

J is TRBJ2-3 and V is TRBV7-9; 10 bases are a match to TRBD2. With 6 bases clipped from V and 2 bases from J, the junction kept 8 bases outside the gene matches. This CDR3 has 16 amino acids. Looked up from germline, CDR1 is SEHNR and CDR2 is FQNEAQ (reference sequence). In DNA form, the CDR3 reads TGTGCCAGCAGGCCCCAGCGGGGGGGCGACACAGATACGCAGTATTTT. Translating it yields CASRPQRGGDTDTQYF.

The CDR3 region has the DNA TGTGCCAGCAGCATACGACAGGGGACTAACAATGAGCAGTTCTTC. This codes for CASSIRQGTNNEQFF. The chain recombines TRBV9 with TRBJ2-1; D possibly corresponds to TRBD1 (8 bases). Between the trimmed V and J ends, which lost 4 bases and 5 bases, there was a span of 16 bases. Germline V lookup: CDR1 SGDLS, CDR2 YYNGEE. The length of the CDR3 is 15 residues.

This clonotype was recorded a few times. This clone may be a read error of a much larger clone one base away. V and J are TRBV6-1 and TRBJ1-3; no reliable D call. CDR3 size: 14 residues. Germline CDR1 MNHNS, CDR2 SASEGT. Here the CDR3 reads CVSSEIGDGNTIYF. The DNA for the CDR3 is TGTGTCAGCAGTGAAATCGGGGATGGAAACACCATATATTTT.

This clonotype has just a few counts. The chain combines TRBV6-5 with TRBJ2-3, with D possibly matching TRBD1 (5 bases). The CDR3 runs 14 residues. The germline V gene encodes CDR1 MNHEY and CDR2 SVGAGI. V was pared by 2 bases and J by 2 bases, with 8 bases between. DNA of the CDR3: TGTGCCAGCAGTTACGGGGCCCCCACAGATACGCAGTATTTT. It is translated as CASSYGAPTDTQYF.

The chain uses TRBV6-5 and TRBJ2-3, with 11 bases lining up with TRBD2. The length of the CDR3 is 19 residues. V dropped 6 bases and J dropped 2; count of bases not matched to a gene: 16. Germline CDR1 reads MNHEY; CDR2 reads SVGAGI. Here the CDR3 DNA reads TGTGCCAGCAGCCTCAGGGGTGGTAGCGGGGGGGTACACACAGATACGCAGTATTTT. This encodes CASSLRGGSGGVHTDTQYF.

The CDR3 loop reads CASSYFQGAKNIQYF. CDR3 nucleotide sequence: TGTGCCAGCAGTTACTTCCAGGGTGCCAAAAACATTCAGTACTTC. The chain couples TRBV6-6 to TRBJ2-4, with D possibly TRBD1 on 5 matching bases. Germline V gene data show CDR1 as MNHNY and CDR2 as SVGAGI (reference sequence). V was cut by 1 base and J by 1 base, with 8 bases left in between. The length of the CDR3 is 15 residues.

This clonotype has a handful of counts. The rearrangement joins TRBV20-1 to TRBJ2-1; perhaps TRBD2 as D (7 bases). Trimming left V 0 bases short and J 8 bases short, with 11 bases between. The CDR3 sequence is 13 residues long. Germline V gene lookup returns CDR1 DFQATT and CDR2 SNEGSKA (reference sequence). The CDR3 DNA reads TGCAGTGCTAGAGATTGGGGGGGCCATGAGCAGTTCTTC. Its translation: CSARDWGGHEQFF.

The genes are TRBV19 and TRBJ2-3; possibly TRBD2 for D (5 bases). Trimming stripped 3 bases from V and 0 bases from J, with 10 bases between. Germline V gene lookup returns CDR1 LNHDA and CDR2 SQIVND (reference sequence). The CDR3 consists of 15 residues. The CDR3 bases are TGTGCCAGTAGTATCGAGGGTGGAAGCACAGATACGCAGTATTTT. Amino acid sequence: CASSIEGGSTDTQYF.

This clonotype was seen more than once but under ten times. J is TRBJ1-1 and V is TRBV12-3 or TRBV12-4, with D possibly TRBD1 on 5 matching bases. The CDR3 covers 15 residues. The germline V and J ends were trimmed by 2 bases and 2 bases, with 12 bases remaining between them. CDR3 region: CASSLRQPENTEAFF. The CDR3 coding sequence is TGTGCCAGCAGTTTACGACAGCCTGAAAACACTGAAGCTTTCTTT.

The chain has TRBV7-6 and TRBJ1-5; TRBD1 matches 7 bases. CDR1 SGHVS and CDR2 FNYEAQ come from the germline V gene. The CDR3 has 18 residues. The V and J ends lost 1 base and 0 bases, in that order; junction bases with no gene match: 9. CDR3 protein: CASSLVGTEHYSNQPQHF. The CDR3, as DNA: TGTGCCAGCAGCTTAGTTGGGACAGAGCATTATAGCAATCAGCCCCAGCATTTT.

This clonotype has only a few counts. V is TRBV7-9 and J is TRBJ1-1; D uncertain. Trimming pared 6 bases from V and 6 bases from J, leaving 8 bases between. Germline loops: CDR1 SEHNR, CDR2 FQNEAQ (reference sequence). CDR3 size: 11 residues. CDR3 protein: CASRIGPEAFF. The DNA for the CDR3 is TGTGCCAGCAGGATTGGACCTGAAGCTTTCTTT.

At least ten counts were recorded for this clonotype. J is TRBJ2-5 and V is TRBV7-9; 8 positions match TRBD2. The V gene end was trimmed by 5 bases and the J gene end by 5 bases; junction bases not matched to a gene: 7. From germline, CDR1 is SEHNR and CDR2 FQNEAQ (reference sequence). The CDR3 spans 14 residues. Here the CDR3 reads CASSAGGPNETQYF. CDR3 DNA: TGTGCCAGCAGCGCGGGGGGTCCTAACGAGACCCAGTACTTC.

The V and J genes are TRBV6-1 and TRBJ2-3; TRBD1 agrees at 7 bases. Germline CDR1 and CDR2: MNHNS and SASEGT. J lost 0 bases, V lost 6 bases, and 6 bases had no gene match. This CDR3 is 15 amino acids long. The CDR3 sequence: CASSRDRVSTDTQYF. In nucleotides, the CDR3 is TGTGCCAGCAGCAGAGACAGGGTGAGCACAGATACGCAGTATTTT.

The J gene is TRBJ1-5, the V gene TRBV6-2 or TRBV6-3; TRBD1 might be the D (6 bases). CDR1 is MNHEY and CDR2 is SVGEGT in the germline V gene. V lost 4 bases and J lost 7, with 17 bases in between. The CDR3 is made up of 15 amino acids. The CDR3 protein is CASSLQGSRRQPQHF. In nucleotides, the CDR3 is TGTGCCAGCAGTTTACAGGGAAGCCGGAGGCAGCCCCAGCATTTT.